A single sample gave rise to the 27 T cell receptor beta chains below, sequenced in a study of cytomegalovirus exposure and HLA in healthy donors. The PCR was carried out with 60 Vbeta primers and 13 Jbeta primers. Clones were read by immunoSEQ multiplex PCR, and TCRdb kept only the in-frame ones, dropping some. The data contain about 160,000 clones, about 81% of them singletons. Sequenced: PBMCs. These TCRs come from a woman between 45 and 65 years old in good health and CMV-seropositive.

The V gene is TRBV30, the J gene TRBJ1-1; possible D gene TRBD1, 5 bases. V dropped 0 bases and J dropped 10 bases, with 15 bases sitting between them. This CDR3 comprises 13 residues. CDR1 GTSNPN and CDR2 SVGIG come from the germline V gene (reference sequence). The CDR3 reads CAWSVGGFGGAFF. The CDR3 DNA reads TGTGCCTGGAGTGTAGGAGGGTTTGGGGGAGCTTTCTTT.

CDR3 sequence (DNA): TGTGCCAGCAGTGAAGCAGGGGGTGGCTACACCTTC. It codes for CASSEAGGGYTF. This chain joins TRBV6-1 and TRBJ1-2; D is perhaps TRBD1 (6 bases). Between the trimmed V and J ends, which lost 0 bases and 7 bases, there was a span of 6 bases. This CDR3 has 12 amino acids. CDR1 and CDR2 (germline): MNHNS, SASEGT.

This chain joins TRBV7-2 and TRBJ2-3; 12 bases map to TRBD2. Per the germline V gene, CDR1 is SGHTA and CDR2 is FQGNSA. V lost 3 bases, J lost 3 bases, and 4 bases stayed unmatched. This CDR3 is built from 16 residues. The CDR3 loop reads CASSFPLAGGTDTQYF. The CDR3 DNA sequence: TGTGCCAGCAGCTTCCCACTAGCGGGGGGAACAGATACGCAGTATTTT.

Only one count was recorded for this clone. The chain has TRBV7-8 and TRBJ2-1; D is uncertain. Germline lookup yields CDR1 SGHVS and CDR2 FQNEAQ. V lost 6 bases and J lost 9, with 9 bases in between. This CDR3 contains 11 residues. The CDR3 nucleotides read TGTGCCAGCAGGTTCGGAGCTGAGCAGTTCTTC. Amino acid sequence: CASRFGAEQFF.

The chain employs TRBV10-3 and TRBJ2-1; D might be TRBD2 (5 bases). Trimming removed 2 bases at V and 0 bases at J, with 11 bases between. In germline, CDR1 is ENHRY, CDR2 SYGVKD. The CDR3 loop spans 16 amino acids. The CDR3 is CAISETAGGSYNEQFF. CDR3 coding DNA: TGTGCCATCAGTGAGACGGCGGGTGGCTCCTACAATGAGCAGTTCTTC.

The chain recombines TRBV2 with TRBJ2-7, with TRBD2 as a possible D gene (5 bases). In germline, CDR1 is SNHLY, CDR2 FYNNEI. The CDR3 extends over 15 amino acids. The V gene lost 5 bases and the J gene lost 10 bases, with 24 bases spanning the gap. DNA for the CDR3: TGTGCCAGCAGTCCCAGCCCCGGACGGGGAAATACCCAGTACTTC. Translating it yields CASSPSPGRGNTQYF. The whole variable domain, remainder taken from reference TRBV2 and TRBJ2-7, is EPEVTQTPSHQVTQMGQEVILRCVPISNHLYFYWYRQILGQKVEFLVSFYNNEISEKSEIFDDQFSVERPDGSNFTLKIRSTKLEDSAMYFCASSPSPGRGNTQYFGPGTRLTVT.

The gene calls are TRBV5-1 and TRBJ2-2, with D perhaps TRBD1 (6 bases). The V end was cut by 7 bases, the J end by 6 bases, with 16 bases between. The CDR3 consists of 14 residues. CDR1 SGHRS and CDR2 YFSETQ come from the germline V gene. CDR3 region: CASQLEGHPGELFF. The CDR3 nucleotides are TGCGCCAGCCAACTTGAGGGACACCCCGGGGAGCTGTTTTTT.

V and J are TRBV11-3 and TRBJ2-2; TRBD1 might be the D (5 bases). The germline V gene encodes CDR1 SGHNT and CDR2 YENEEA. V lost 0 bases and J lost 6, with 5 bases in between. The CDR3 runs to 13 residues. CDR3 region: CASSLEGAGELFF. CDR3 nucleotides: TGTGCCAGCAGCTTAGAAGGGGCCGGGGAGCTGTTTTTT.

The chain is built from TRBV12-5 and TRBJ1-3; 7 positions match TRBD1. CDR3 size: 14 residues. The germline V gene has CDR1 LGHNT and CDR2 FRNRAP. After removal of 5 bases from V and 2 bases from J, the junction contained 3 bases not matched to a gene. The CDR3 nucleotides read TGTGCTAGTGGTCTCACAGGGGCTGGAAACACCATATATTTT. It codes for CASGLTGAGNTIYF.

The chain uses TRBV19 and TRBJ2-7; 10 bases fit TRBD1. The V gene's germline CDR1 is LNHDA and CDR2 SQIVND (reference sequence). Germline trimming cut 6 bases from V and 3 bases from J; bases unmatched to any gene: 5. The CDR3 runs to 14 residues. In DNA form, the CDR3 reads TGTGCCAGTAGCGACAGGGGGCACATCTACGAGCAGTACTTC. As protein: CASSDRGHIYEQYF.

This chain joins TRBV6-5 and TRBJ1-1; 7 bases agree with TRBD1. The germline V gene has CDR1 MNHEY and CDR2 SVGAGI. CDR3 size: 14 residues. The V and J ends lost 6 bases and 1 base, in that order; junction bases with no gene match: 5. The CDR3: CASSLTGRNTEAFF. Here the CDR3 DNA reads TGTGCCAGCAGCTTGACAGGGCGGAACACTGAAGCTTTCTTT.

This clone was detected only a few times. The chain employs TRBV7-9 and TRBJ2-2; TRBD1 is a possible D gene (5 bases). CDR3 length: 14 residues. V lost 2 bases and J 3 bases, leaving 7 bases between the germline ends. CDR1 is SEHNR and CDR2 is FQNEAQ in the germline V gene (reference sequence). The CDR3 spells CASSLTGDTGELFF. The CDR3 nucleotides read TGTGCCAGCAGCTTAACAGGAGACACCGGGGAGCTGTTTTTT.

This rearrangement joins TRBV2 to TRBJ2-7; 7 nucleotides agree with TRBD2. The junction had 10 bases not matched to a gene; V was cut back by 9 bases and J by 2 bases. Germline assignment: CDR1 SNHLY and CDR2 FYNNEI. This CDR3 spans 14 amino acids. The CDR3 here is CASSFGGGTYEQYF. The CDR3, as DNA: TGTGCCAGTTCCTTTGGGGGGGGAACCTACGAGCAGTACTTC.

CDR3 residues: CATPRGCEQYF. The CDR3 bases are TGTGCCACTCCGCGGGGTTGCGAGCAGTACTTC. The V call is TRBV10-3, the J call TRBJ2-7; D is possibly TRBD2 (6 bases). This CDR3 contains 11 residues. V lost 10 bases, J lost 6 bases, and 13 bases lay in between. Germline loops: CDR1 ENHRY, CDR2 SYGVKD.

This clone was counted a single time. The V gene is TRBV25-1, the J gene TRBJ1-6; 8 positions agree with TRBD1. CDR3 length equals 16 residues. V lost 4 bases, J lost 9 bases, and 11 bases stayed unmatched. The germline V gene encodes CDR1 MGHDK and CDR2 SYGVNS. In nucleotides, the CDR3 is TGTGCCAGCAGTGGTTCGGACAGGGCGGAGAGTTCACCCCTCCACTTT. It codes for CASSGSDRAESSPLHF.

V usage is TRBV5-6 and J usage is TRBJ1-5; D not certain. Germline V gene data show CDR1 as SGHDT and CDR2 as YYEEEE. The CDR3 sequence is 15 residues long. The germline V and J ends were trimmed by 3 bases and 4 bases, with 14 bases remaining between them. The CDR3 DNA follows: TGTGCCAGCAGCTCATTGGAGACGGGAAATCAGCCCCAGCATTTT. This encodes CASSSLETGNQPQHF.

This chain's CDR3 is CASSLDALLAGRTDTQYF. The CDR3 coding sequence is TGTGCCAGCAGCTTAGACGCTTTGCTAGCGGGGCGCACAGATACGCAGTATTTT. J is TRBJ2-3 and V is TRBV7-8; 9 bases line up with TRBD2. CDR3 length: 18 residues. V shed 1 base and J 1 base; nucleotides not matched to a gene: 9. Germline values: CDR1 SGHVS, CDR2 FQNEAQ.

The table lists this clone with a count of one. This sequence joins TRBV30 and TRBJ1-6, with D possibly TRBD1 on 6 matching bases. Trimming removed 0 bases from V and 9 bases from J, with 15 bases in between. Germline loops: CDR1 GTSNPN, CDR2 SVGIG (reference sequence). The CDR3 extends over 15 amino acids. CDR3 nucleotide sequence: TGTGCCTGGAGTGTACAACAGGGTGGAAGTTCACCCCTCCACTTT. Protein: CAWSVQQGGSSPLHF. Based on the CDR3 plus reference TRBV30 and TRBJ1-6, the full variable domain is SQTIHQWPATLVQPVGSPLSLECTVEGTSNPNLYWYRQAAGRGLQLLFYSVGIGQISSEVPQNLSASRPQDRQFILSSKKLLLSDSGFYLCAWSVQQGGSSPLHFGNGTRLTVT.

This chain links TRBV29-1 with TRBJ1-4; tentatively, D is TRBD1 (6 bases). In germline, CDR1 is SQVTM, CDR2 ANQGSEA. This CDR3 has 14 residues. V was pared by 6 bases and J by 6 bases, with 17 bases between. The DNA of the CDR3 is TGCAGCGTGTCTTCGGGGGGCGGTGATGAAAAACTGTTTTTT. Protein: CSVSSGGGDEKLFF.

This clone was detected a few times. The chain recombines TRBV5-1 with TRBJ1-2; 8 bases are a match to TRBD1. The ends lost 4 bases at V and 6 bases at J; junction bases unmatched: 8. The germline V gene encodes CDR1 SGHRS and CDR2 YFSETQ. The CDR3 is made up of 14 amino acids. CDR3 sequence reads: CASSGTGGGNGYTF. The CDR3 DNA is TGCGCCAGCAGCGGAACAGGGGGGGGGAATGGCTACACCTTC.

In DNA, the CDR3 is TGTGCCAGCAGCTTAAATACTAACACTGAAGCTTTCTTT. Amino acid sequence: CASSLNTNTEAFF. The V gene is TRBV11-3, the J gene TRBJ1-1, with no clear D. This CDR3 region has 13 residues. In germline, CDR1 is SGHNT, CDR2 YENEEA. The V end was cut by 2 bases, the J end by 2 bases, with 6 bases between.

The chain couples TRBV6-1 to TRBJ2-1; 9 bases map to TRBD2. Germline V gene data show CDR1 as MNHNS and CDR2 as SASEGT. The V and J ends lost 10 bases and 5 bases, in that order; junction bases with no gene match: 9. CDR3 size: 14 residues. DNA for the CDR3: TGTGCCACCGTGCTAGCGGGGAGAGACAATGAGCAGTTCTTC. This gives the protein CATVLAGRDNEQFF.

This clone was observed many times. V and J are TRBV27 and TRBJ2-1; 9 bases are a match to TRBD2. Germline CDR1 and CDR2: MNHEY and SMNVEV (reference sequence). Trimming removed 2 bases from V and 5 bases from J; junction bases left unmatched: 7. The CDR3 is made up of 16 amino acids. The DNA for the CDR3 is TGTGCCAGCAGTTTAAACGGCGGGGGGGGTGACAATGAGCAGTTCTTC. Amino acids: CASSLNGGGGDNEQFF.

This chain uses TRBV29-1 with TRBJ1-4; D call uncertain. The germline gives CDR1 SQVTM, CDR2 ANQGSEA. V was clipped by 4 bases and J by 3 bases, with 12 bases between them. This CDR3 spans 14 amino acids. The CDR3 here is CSVGSEYANEKLFF. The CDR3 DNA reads TGCAGCGTTGGGTCGGAGTACGCTAATGAAAAACTGTTTTTT.

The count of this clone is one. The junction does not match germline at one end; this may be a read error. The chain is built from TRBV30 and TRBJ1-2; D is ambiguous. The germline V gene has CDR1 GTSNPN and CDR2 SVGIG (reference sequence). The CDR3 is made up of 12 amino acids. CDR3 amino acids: CVWAGSVYGYTF. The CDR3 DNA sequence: TGTGTCTGGGCGGGATCGGTCTATGGCTACACCTTC.

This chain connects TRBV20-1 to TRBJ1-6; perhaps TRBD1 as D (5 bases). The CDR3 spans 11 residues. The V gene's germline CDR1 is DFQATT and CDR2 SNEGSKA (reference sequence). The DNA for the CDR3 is TGCACTGGGCAGGGACTACGCCCCCTCCACTTT. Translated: CTGQGLRPLHF.

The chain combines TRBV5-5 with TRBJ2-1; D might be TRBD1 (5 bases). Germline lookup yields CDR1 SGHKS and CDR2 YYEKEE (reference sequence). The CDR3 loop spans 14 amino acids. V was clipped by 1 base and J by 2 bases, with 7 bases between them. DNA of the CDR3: TGTGCCAGCAGCTTGATGACAGCCTACAATGAGCAGTTCTTC. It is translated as CASSLMTAYNEQFF.